Described below is a single T cell receptor beta chain sequence and its context. The CDR3 consists of 17 residues. CDR1 and CDR2 from the germline V gene are SGHDN and FVKESK. The V end lost 1 base, the J end lost 6 bases, and 19 bases lay between the germline ends. This record belongs to a study of T-cell reconstitution after alpha-beta-depleted transplantation in children. As it was prepared, the TCRbeta library received unique molecular identifiers. TCRdb recomputed calls from the PCR reads with MiXCR, one row per CDR3 protein. The sample shows around 580,000 distinct CDR3 sequences, more than 20% of them seen only once.

This sequence originates from a boy under two years old with Wiskott-Aldrich syndrome, due to receive a stem cell transplant. The V gene is TRBV14, the J gene TRBJ2-1, with unresolved D. The material sequenced was PBMCs, taken before TCRalphabeta/CD19-depleted stem cell transplant. CDR3 bases: TGTGCCAGCAGCCAAGGTCGGGTGGAACGATATCGCAATGAGCAGTTCTTC. It encodes CASSQGRVERYRNEQFF.